Listed below are T cell receptor beta chains from one sample, sequenced in a study of control samples from healthy donors and cancer patients. Only in-frame clones appear in the TCRdb table, and some are missing; sequencing was by immunoSEQ multiplex PCR. The table includes around 80,000 clones, around 92% detected once. Material: blood. These receptors were obtained from a middle-aged man in good health. Each CDR3 is given without its conserved first and last residue. Each record gives: CDR3 length, D gene, V gene, CDR3 protein. The D gene is left open where the match is weak.

cdr3_length: 12
d_call: TRBD2
v_call: TRBV11-2
cdr3_aa: ASSLGLATDTQY

cdr3_length: 13
d_call: NA
v_call: TRBV5-5
cdr3_aa: ASSLEASYNSPLH

cdr3_length: 12
d_call: TRBD1
v_call: TRBV6-5
cdr3_aa: ASSYRDRGYEQY

cdr3_length: 14
d_call: TRBD1
v_call: TRBV6-1
cdr3_aa: ASSAKRDRVTGELF

cdr3_length: 13
d_call: NA
v_call: TRBV27
cdr3_aa: ASSLQGQGNYGYT

cdr3_length: 13
d_call: TRBD1
v_call: TRBV24-1
cdr3_aa: ATSGTGSSHTEAF

cdr3_length: 12
d_call: NA
v_call: TRBV6-6
cdr3_aa: ASSYAGEGALLH

cdr3_length: 14
d_call: TRBD2
v_call: TRBV11-2
cdr3_aa: ASSRAGASSYNEQF

cdr3_length: 17
d_call: TRBD1
v_call: TRBV7-9
cdr3_aa: ASSPSRQGDEYSNQPQH

cdr3_length: 10
d_call: TRBD1
v_call: TRBV12-3/TRBV12-4
cdr3_aa: ASSGTAKPQH

cdr3_length: 12
d_call: NA
v_call: TRBV18
cdr3_aa: ASSPPSGSGELF

cdr3_length: 13
d_call: TRBD1
v_call: TRBV12-5
cdr3_aa: ASGFPSTGGYGYT

cdr3_length: 13
d_call: NA
v_call: TRBV6-5
cdr3_aa: ASSYSVLSGAEAF

cdr3_length: 12
d_call: NA
v_call: TRBV6-5
cdr3_aa: ASSYGGAGTEAF

cdr3_length: 14
d_call: NA
v_call: TRBV18
cdr3_aa: ASSPTSGATTWPQH